This TCR beta chain appears in the sequencing data of a study of post-analysis software for immune sequencing data. cDNA libraries of TCR beta carried unique molecular identifiers. TCRdb reprocessed the PCR reads with MiXCR, giving one entry per CDR3 protein. The sample has around 710,000 distinct CDR3 sequences, about 43% seen once. The CDR3 consists of 17 residues. Trimming cost V 4 bases and J 0 bases, with 16 bases left between them. Remarks on this clonotype: Its antigen is undetermined.

Study results and limitations: Controls showed lower frequencies than patients for five or six TRBV segments, and TRBV5-6, TRBV5-1 and TRBV20-1 were among these.

The TCR originated in a girl aged 10-17 years with multiple sclerosis. Specimen: blood. The chain employs TRBV12-3 or TRBV12-4 and TRBJ2-1, with D tentatively TRBD2 (5 bases). This chain's CDR3 is CASSSHQLGFSYNEQFF. The CDR3 DNA sequence: TGTGCCAGCAGTTCCCACCAACTAGGCTTCTCCTACAATGAGCAGTTCTTC.